This T cell receptor (beta chain) comes out of a study of OX40 agonist ivuxolimab in advanced cancers. Overall study: Treatment received earlier with anti-PD-1, anti-PD-L1 or anti-CTLA-4 agents was allowed, and approximately 40% had some.

The protocol was immunoSEQ multiplex PCR, while the TCRdb copy is restricted to in-frame clones and leaves out a portion. The sample has approximately 70,000 clones, around 89% seen once; the top ten hold under 1.1%. Study conclusions and caveats: Expanded clones tended on average to be more numerous among CD8+ T cells than CD4+. Clonal expansion was among the lowest in partial responders at 0.1-3.0 mg/kg, especially CD8+.

This CDR3 spans 13 amino acids. From germline, CDR1 is MDHEN and CDR2 SYDVKM. V was shortened by 2 bases and J by 4 bases, with 9 bases between the two germline ends. On this clone: Its specificity is unknown.

The chain carries TRBV28 and TRBJ2-7; the D gene is possibly TRBD1 (6 bases). The starting material was CD4+ or CD8+ T cells sorted from blood, obtained in a trial of the OX40 agonist ivuxolimab. The sequence was collected from an adult with an advanced solid tumor such as melanoma, head and neck, liver or kidney cancer. CDR3 sequence: CASSLGTIYEQYF. The CDR3 DNA follows: TGTGCCAGCAGTTTAGGGACAATATACGAGCAGTACTTC.